The next 7 T cell receptor beta chains were all read from a single sample in a study of blood T cell repertoires in COVID-19. Sequencing was performed with immunoSEQ multiplex PCR; in TCRdb, only in-frame clones are kept and a portion is missing. This table has 220,000 or so clones, around 80% appearing once. Sequencing used peripheral blood. The receptors were gathered from a young man with active or convalescent COVID-19.

The chain links TRBV29-1 to TRBJ2-2, with TRBD1 identical over 10 bases. Germline V gives CDR1 SQVTM, CDR2 ANQGSEA. The V and J ends lost 6 bases and 7 bases, in that order; junction bases with no gene match: 8. The CDR3 covers 14 residues. The CDR3 sequence is CSVGGTGAGGELFF. The CDR3 DNA reads TGCAGCGTCGGTGGGACAGGGGCGGGCGGGGAGCTGTTTTTT.

The rearrangement joins TRBV7-9 to TRBJ1-1; TRBD1 might be the D (6 bases). Germline loops: CDR1 SEHNR, CDR2 FQNEAQ (reference sequence). Trimming removed 6 bases from V and 4 bases from J, with 15 bases in between. The CDR3 contains 14 residues. The CDR3 bases are TGTGCCAGCAGTTTGACCGGGACAAGCACTGAAGCTTTCTTT. It codes for CASSLTGTSTEAFF.

The chain links TRBV2 to TRBJ1-2, with a possible D match to TRBD1 (5 bases). Germline V gives CDR1 SNHLY, CDR2 FYNNEI. Trimming pared 3 bases from V and 4 bases from J, leaving 9 bases between. The CDR3 loop spans 13 amino acids. The CDR3: CASSDGGVYGYTF. The CDR3 DNA is TGTGCCAGCAGTGACGGGGGGGTCTATGGCTACACCTTC.

This chain connects TRBV6-2 or TRBV6-3 to TRBJ1-1, with 8 positions matching TRBD1. The germline CDR1 and CDR2 sequences are MNHEY and SVGEGT. The CDR3 length is 15 residues. J lost 1 base, V lost 4 bases, and 5 bases had no gene match. Here the CDR3 reads CASSSQGARNTEAFF. Here the CDR3 DNA reads TGTGCCAGCAGTTCTCAGGGGGCGCGGAACACTGAAGCTTTCTTT.

This clone was counted once. The chain carries TRBV20-1 and TRBJ1-2; no clear D. The ends were cut back, 7 bases at V and 8 bases at J, with 11 bases in the middle. Looked up from germline, CDR1 is DFQATT and CDR2 is SNEGSKA (reference sequence). This CDR3 region has 10 residues. In DNA form, the CDR3 reads TGCAGTGTCGAGCATGAAGGCTACACCTTC. This codes for CSVEHEGYTF.

The chain links TRBV24-1 to TRBJ2-1; D unclear. This CDR3 has 13 residues. Per germline, CDR1 KGHDR and CDR2 SFDVKD. V lost 5 bases and J lost 9, with 13 bases in between. The chain's CDR3 is CATSGPTMVEQFF. CDR3 bases: TGTGCCACCAGTGGCCCCACTATGGTTGAGCAGTTCTTC.

The V gene is TRBV9, the J gene TRBJ1-3, with D unclear. Looked up from germline, CDR1 is SGDLS and CDR2 is YYNGEE. There are 15 residues in the CDR3. V was shortened by 4 bases and J by 0 bases, with 11 bases between the two germline ends. This chain's CDR3 is CASSTRRDSGNTIYF. The CDR3 bases are TGTGCCAGCAGCACCCGACGGGACTCTGGAAACACCATATATTTT.